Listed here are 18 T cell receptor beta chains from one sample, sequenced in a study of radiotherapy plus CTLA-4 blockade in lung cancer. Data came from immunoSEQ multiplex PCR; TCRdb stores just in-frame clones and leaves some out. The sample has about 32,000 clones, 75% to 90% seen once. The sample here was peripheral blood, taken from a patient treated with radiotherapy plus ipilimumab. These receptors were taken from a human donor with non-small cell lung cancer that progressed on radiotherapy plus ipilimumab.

The CDR3 DNA sequence: TGTGCCAGTAGTAACGACAGGGGGCAGTTAGACTACACCTTC. Translated, it gives CASSNDRGQLDYTF. V and J are TRBV19 and TRBJ1-2; 10 nucleotides align to TRBD1. V lost 4 bases to trimming and J lost 10 bases; unmatched junction nucleotides: 9. The CDR3 consists of 14 residues. CDR1 is LNHDA, CDR2 SQIVND, per germline (reference sequence).

The CDR3 sequence is CASSKLSGGPYNEQFF. Here the CDR3 DNA reads TGTGCCAGTAGTAAACTCTCGGGGGGCCCCTACAATGAGCAGTTCTTC. V and J are TRBV19 and TRBJ2-1; TRBD2 is a possible D gene (7 bases). This CDR3 region has 16 residues. CDR1 and CDR2 from the germline V gene are LNHDA and SQIVND (reference sequence). Between the trimmed V and J ends, which lost 4 bases and 2 bases, there was a span of 15 bases.

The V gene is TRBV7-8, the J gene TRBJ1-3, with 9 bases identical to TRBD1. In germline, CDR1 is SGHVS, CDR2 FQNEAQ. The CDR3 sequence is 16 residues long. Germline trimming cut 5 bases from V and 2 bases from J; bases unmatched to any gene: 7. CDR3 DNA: TGTGCCAGCAGCCCACAACAGGGGGCGCCTGGAAACACCATATATTTT. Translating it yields CASSPQQGAPGNTIYF.

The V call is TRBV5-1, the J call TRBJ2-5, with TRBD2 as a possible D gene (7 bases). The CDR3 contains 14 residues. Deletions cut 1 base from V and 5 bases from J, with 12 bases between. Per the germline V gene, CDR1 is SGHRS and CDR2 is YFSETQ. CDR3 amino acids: CASSLSGGEETQYF. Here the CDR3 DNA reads TGCGCCAGCAGCTTGTCGGGGGGCGAGGAGACCCAGTACTTC.

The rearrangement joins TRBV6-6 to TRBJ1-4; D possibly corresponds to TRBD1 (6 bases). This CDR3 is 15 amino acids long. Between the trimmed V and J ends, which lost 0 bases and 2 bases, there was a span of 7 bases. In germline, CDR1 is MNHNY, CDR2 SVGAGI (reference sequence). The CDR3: CASSYSRGTNEKLFF. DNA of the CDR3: TGTGCCAGCAGTTACTCCAGGGGCACTAATGAAAAACTGTTTTTT.

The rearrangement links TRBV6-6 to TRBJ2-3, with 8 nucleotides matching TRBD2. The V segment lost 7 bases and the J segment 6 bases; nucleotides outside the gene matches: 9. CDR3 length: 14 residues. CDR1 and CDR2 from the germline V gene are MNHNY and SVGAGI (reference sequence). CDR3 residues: CASTLAGQKDTQYF. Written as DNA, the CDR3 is TGTGCCAGCACCTTAGCGGGGCAGAAGGATACGCAGTATTTT.

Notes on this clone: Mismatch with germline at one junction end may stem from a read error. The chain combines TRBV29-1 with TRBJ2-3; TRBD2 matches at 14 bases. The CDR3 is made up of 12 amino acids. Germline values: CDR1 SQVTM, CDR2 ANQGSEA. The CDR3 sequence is CSVEGTSGGESF. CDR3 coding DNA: TGCAGCGTCGAAGGGACTAGCGGGGGCGAATCTTTT.

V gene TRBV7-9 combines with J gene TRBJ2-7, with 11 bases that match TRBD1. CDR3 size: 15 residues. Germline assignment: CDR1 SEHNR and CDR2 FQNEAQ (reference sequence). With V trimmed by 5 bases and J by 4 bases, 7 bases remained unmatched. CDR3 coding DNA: TGTGCCAGCAGCCCTATGGGGACAGGGGGGTACGAGCAGTACTTC. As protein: CASSPMGTGGYEQYF.

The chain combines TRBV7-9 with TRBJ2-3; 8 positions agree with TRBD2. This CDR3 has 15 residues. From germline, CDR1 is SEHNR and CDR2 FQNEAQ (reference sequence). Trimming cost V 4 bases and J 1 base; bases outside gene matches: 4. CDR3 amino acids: CASSYSGDRTDTQYF. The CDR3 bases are TGTGCCAGCAGCTATAGCGGGGATCGCACAGATACGCAGTATTTT.

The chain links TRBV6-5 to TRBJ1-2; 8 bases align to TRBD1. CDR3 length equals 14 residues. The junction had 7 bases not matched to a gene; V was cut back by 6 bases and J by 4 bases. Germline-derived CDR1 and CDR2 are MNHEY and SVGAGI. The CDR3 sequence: CASRQGTGTYGYTF. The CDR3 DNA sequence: TGTGCCAGCAGACAGGGGACAGGAACCTATGGCTACACCTTC.

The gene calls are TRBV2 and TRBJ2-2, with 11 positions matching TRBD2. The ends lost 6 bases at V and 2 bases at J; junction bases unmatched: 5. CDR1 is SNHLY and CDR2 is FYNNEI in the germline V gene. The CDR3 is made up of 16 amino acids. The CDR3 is CASRDTSGGNTGELFF. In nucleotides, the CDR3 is TGTGCCAGCAGAGATACTAGCGGGGGCAACACCGGGGAGCTGTTTTTT.

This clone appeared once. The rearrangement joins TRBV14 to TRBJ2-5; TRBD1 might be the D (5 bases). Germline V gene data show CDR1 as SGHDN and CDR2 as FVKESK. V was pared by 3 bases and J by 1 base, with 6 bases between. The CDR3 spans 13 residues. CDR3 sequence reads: CASSHRVQETQYF. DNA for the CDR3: TGTGCCAGCAGCCACAGGGTCCAAGAGACCCAGTACTTC.

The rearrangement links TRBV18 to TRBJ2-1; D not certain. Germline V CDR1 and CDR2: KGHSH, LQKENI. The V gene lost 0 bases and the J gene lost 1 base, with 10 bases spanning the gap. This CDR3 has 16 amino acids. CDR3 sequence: CASSPPSRVSYNEQFF. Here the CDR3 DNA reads TGTGCCAGCTCACCACCGTCTAGAGTGTCCTACAATGAGCAGTTCTTC.

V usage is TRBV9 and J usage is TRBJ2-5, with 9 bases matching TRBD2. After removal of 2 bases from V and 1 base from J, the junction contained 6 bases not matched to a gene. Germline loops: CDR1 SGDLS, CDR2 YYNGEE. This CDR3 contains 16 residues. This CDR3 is CASSVGTSTVQETQYF. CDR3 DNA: TGTGCCAGCAGCGTGGGGACTAGCACGGTCCAAGAGACCCAGTACTTC.

The CDR3 sequence: CASRERGGTDTQYF. The CDR3 nucleotides are TGTGCCAGCAGAGAGCGGGGGGGCACAGATACGCAGTATTTT. This chain uses TRBV6-1 with TRBJ2-3; 9 bases fit TRBD2. CDR1 and CDR2 (germline): MNHNS, SASEGT. Trimming cost V 6 bases and J 1 base; bases outside gene matches: 2. The CDR3 covers 14 residues.

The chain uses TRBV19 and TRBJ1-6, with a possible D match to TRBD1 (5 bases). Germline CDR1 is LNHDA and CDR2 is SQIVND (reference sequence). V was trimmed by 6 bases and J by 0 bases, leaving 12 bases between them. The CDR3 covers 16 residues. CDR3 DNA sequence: TGTGCCAGTAGGGTCCAGGGAAGCTCCTATAATTCACCCCTCCACTTT. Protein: CASRVQGSSYNSPLHF.

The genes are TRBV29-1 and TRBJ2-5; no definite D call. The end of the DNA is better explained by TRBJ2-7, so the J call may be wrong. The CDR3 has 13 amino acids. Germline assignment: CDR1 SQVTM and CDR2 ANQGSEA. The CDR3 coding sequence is TGCAGCGTTGAGGGCAGTCCCCCCTACGAGCAGTACTTC. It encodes CSVEGSPPYEQYF.

The CDR3 spells CASSPGTARNTIYF. CDR3 sequence (DNA): TGCGCCAGCAGCCCCGGGACAGCGAGAAACACCATATATTTT. The chain uses TRBV5-1 and TRBJ1-3, with 7 bases matching TRBD1. The germline V gene encodes CDR1 SGHRS and CDR2 YFSETQ. J was trimmed by 5 bases and V by 4 bases; bases with no gene match: 6. The CDR3 spans 14 residues.